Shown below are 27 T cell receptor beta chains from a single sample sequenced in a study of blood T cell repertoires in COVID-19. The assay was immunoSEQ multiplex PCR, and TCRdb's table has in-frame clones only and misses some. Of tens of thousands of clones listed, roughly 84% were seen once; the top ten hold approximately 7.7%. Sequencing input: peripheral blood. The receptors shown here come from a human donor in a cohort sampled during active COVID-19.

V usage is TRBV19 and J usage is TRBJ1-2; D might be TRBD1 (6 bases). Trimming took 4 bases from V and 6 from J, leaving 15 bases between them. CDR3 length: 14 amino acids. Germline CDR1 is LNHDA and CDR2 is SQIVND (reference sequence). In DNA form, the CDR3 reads TGTGCCAGTAGTACCTCAATTAACAGGGATGGCTACACCTTC. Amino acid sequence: CASSTSINRDGYTF.

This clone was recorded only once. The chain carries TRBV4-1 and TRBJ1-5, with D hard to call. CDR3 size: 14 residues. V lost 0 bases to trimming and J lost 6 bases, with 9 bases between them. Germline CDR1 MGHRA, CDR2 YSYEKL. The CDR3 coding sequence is TGCGCCAGCAGCCAAGATGGCGGTAGTCAGCCCCAGCATTTT. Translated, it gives CASSQDGGSQPQHF.

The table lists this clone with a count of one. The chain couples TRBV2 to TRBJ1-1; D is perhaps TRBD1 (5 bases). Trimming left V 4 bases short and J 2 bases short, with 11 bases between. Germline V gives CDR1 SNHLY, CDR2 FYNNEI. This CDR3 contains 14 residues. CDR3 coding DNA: TGTGCCAGCAGTGGGAGTCAGGGTAACACTGAAGCTTTCTTT. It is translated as CASSGSQGNTEAFF. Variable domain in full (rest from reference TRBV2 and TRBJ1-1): EPEVTQTPSHQVTQMGQEVILRCVPISNHLYFYWYRQILGQKVEFLVSFYNNEISEKSEIFDDQFSVERPDGSNFTLKIRSTKLEDSAMYFCASSGSQGNTEAFFGQGTRLTVV.

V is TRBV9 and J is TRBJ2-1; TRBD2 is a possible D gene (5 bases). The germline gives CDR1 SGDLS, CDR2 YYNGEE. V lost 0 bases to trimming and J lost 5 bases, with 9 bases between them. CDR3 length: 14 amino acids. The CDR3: CASSVVWGDNEQFF. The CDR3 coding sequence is TGTGCCAGCAGCGTAGTTTGGGGAGACAATGAGCAGTTCTTC.

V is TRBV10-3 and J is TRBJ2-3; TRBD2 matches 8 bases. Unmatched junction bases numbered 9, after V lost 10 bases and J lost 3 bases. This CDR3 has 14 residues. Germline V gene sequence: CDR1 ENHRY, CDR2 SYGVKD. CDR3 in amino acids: CATLHSGITDTQYF. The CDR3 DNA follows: TGTGCCACCCTACATAGCGGGATTACAGATACGCAGTATTTT.

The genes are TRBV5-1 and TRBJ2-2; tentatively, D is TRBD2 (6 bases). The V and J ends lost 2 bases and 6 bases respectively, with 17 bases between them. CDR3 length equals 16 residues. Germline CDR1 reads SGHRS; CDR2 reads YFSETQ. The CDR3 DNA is TGCGCCAGCAGCTTCACGGGAGCCAGCTCCGCCGGGGAGCTGTTTTTT. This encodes CASSFTGASSAGELFF.

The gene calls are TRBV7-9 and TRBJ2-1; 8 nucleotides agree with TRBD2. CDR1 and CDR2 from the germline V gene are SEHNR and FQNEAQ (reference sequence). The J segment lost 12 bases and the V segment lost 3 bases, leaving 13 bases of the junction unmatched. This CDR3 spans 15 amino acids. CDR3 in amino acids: CASSFQGGSGMGQFF. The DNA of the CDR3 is TGTGCCAGCAGCTTTCAGGGTGGTAGCGGGATGGGGCAGTTCTTC.

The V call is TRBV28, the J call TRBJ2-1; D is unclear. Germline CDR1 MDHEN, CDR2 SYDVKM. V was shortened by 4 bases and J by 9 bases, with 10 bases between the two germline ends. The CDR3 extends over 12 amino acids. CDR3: CASSSLRGEQFF. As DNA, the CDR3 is TGTGCCAGCAGTTCACTCCGCGGTGAGCAGTTCTTC.

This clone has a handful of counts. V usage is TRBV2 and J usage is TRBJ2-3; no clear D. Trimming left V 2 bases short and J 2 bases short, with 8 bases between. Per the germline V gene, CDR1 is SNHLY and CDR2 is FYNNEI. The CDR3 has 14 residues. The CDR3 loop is CASSEMGHTDTQYF. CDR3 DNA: TGTGCCAGCAGTGAAATGGGCCACACAGATACGCAGTATTTT.

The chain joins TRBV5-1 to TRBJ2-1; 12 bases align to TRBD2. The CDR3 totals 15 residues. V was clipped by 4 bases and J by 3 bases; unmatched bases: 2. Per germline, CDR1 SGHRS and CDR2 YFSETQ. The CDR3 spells CASSRTSGNYNEQFF. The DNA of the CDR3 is TGCGCCAGCAGCCGGACTAGCGGGAACTACAATGAGCAGTTCTTC.

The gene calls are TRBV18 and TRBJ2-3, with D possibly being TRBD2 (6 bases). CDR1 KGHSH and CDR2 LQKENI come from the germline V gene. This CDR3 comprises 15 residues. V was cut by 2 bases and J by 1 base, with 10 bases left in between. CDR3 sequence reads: CASSPNSGRTDTQYF. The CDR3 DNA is TGTGCCAGCTCACCAAATAGCGGCCGCACAGATACGCAGTATTTT.

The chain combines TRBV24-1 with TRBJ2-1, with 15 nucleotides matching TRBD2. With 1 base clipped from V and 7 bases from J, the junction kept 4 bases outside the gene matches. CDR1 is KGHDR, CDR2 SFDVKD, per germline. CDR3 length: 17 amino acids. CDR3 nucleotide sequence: TGTGCCACCAGTGATTTTAGGACTAGCGGGAGGGGGAATGAGCAGTTCTTC. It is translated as CATSDFRTSGRGNEQFF.

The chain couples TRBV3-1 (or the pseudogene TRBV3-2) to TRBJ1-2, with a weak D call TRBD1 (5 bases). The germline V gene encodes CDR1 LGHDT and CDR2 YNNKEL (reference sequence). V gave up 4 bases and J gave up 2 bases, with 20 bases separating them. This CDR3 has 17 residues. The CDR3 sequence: CASSPNQGRVINYGYTF. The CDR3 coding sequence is TGTGCCAGCAGCCCGAATCAGGGCAGGGTTATAAACTATGGCTACACCTTC.

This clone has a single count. The CDR3 nucleotides are TGTGCCAGCAGTCCAGGTGGTACCCCCGGGGAGCTGTTTTTT. Amino acids: CASSPGGTPGELFF. This rearrangement joins TRBV27 to TRBJ2-2; no reliable D call. This CDR3 is built from 14 residues. V was trimmed by 5 bases and J by 6 bases, leaving 13 bases between them. The germline V gene encodes CDR1 MNHEY and CDR2 SMNVEV (reference sequence).

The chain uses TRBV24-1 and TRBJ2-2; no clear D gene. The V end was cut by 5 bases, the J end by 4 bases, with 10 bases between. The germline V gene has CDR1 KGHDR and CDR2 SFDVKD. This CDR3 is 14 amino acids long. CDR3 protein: CATSGSGSTGELFF. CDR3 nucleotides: TGTGCCACCAGTGGATCCGGGTCCACCGGGGAGCTGTTTTTT.

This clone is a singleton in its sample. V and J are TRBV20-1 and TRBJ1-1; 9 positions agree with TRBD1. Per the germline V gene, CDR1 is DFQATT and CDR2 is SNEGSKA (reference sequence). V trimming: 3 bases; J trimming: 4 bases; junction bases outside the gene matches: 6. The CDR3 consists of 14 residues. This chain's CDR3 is CSASDRGWPTEAFF. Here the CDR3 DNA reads TGCAGTGCTAGTGACAGGGGGTGGCCCACTGAAGCTTTCTTT.

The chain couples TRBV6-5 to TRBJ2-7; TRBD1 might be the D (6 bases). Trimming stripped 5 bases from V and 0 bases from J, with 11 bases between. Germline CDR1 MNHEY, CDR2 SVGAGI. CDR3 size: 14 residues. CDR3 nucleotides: TGTGCCAGCAGTCCGGGACAAAGCTCCTACGAGCAGTACTTC. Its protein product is CASSPGQSSYEQYF.

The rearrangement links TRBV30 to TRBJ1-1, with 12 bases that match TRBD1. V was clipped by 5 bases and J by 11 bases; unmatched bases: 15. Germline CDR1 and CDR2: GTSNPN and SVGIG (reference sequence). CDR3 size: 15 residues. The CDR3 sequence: CAWARRGQGASGAFF. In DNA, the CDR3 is TGTGCCTGGGCCAGAAGGGGACAGGGGGCTTCCGGGGCTTTCTTT.

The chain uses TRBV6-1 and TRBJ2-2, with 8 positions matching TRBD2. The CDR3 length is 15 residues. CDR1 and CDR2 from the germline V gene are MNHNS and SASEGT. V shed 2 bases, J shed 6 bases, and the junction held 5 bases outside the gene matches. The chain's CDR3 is CASSEHGGGSGELFF. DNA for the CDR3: TGTGCCAGCAGTGAACACGGGGGGGGCTCCGGGGAGCTGTTTTTT.

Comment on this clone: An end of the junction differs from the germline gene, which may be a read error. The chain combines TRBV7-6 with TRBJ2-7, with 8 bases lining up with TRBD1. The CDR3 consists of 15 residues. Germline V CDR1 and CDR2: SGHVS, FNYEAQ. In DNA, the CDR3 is TGTGCCAGCAGCTTAGGGGGGACAGGCTCCCACGAGCAGTACTTC. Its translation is CASSLGGTGSHEQYF.

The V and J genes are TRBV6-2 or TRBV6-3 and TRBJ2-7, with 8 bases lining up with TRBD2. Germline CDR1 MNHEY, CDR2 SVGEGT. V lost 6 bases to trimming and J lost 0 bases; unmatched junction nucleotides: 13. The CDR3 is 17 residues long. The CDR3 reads CASSTYSTGRASYEQYF. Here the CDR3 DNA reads TGTGCCAGCAGCACATATAGCACCGGGAGGGCCTCCTACGAGCAGTACTTC.

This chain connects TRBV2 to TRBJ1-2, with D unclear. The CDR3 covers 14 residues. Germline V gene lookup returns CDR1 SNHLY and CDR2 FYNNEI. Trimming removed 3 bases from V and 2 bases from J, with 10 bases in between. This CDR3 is CASSDMLQNYGYTF. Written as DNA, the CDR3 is TGTGCCAGCAGTGATATGTTACAGAACTATGGCTACACCTTC.

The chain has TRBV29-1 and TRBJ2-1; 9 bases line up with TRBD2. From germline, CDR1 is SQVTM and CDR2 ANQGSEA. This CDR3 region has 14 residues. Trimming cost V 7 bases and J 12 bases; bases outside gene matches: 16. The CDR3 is CSGGGGLGISSQFF. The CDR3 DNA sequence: TGCAGCGGCGGGGGGGGACTAGGGATTTCTTCGCAGTTCTTC.

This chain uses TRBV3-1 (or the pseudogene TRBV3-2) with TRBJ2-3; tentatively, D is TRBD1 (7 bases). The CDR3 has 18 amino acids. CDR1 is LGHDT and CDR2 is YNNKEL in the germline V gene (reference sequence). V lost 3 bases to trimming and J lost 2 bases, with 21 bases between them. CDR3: CASSQEASQGEDTDTQYF. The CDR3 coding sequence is TGTGCCAGCAGCCAGGAAGCGAGCCAGGGGGAGGACACAGATACGCAGTATTTT.

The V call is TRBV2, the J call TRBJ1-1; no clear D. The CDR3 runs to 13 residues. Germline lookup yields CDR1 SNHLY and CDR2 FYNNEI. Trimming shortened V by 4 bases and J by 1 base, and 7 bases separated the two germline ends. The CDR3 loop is CASSVWQNTEAFF. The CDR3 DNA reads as TGTGCCAGCAGTGTCTGGCAGAACACTGAAGCTTTCTTT.

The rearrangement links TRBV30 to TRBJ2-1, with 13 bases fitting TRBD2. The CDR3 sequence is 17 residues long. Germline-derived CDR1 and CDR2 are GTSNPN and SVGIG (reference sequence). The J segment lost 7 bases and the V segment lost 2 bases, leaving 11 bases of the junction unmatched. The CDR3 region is CAWSIGRTSGSPNEQFF. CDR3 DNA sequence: TGTGCCTGGAGTATCGGCCGGACTAGCGGGAGCCCGAATGAGCAGTTCTTC.

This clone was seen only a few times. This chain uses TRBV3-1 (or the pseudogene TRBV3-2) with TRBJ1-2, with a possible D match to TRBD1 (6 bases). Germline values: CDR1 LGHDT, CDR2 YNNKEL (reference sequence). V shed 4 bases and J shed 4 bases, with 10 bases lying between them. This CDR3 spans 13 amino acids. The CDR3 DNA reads TGTGCCAGCAGCCTGACAGGTCGCTATGGCTACACCTTC. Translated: CASSLTGRYGYTF.